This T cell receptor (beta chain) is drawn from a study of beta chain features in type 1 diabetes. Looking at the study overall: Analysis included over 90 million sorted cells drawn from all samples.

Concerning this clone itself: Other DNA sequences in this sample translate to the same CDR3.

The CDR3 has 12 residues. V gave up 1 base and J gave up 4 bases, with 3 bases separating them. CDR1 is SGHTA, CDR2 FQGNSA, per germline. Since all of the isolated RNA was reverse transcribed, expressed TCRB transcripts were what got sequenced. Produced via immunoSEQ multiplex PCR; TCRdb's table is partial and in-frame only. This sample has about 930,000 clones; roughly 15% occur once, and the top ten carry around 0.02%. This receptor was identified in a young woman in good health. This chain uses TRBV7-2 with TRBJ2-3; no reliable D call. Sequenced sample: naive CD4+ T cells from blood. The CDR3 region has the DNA TGTGCCAGCAGCTTAGTCCCAGATACGCAGTATTTT. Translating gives CASSLVPDTQYF.